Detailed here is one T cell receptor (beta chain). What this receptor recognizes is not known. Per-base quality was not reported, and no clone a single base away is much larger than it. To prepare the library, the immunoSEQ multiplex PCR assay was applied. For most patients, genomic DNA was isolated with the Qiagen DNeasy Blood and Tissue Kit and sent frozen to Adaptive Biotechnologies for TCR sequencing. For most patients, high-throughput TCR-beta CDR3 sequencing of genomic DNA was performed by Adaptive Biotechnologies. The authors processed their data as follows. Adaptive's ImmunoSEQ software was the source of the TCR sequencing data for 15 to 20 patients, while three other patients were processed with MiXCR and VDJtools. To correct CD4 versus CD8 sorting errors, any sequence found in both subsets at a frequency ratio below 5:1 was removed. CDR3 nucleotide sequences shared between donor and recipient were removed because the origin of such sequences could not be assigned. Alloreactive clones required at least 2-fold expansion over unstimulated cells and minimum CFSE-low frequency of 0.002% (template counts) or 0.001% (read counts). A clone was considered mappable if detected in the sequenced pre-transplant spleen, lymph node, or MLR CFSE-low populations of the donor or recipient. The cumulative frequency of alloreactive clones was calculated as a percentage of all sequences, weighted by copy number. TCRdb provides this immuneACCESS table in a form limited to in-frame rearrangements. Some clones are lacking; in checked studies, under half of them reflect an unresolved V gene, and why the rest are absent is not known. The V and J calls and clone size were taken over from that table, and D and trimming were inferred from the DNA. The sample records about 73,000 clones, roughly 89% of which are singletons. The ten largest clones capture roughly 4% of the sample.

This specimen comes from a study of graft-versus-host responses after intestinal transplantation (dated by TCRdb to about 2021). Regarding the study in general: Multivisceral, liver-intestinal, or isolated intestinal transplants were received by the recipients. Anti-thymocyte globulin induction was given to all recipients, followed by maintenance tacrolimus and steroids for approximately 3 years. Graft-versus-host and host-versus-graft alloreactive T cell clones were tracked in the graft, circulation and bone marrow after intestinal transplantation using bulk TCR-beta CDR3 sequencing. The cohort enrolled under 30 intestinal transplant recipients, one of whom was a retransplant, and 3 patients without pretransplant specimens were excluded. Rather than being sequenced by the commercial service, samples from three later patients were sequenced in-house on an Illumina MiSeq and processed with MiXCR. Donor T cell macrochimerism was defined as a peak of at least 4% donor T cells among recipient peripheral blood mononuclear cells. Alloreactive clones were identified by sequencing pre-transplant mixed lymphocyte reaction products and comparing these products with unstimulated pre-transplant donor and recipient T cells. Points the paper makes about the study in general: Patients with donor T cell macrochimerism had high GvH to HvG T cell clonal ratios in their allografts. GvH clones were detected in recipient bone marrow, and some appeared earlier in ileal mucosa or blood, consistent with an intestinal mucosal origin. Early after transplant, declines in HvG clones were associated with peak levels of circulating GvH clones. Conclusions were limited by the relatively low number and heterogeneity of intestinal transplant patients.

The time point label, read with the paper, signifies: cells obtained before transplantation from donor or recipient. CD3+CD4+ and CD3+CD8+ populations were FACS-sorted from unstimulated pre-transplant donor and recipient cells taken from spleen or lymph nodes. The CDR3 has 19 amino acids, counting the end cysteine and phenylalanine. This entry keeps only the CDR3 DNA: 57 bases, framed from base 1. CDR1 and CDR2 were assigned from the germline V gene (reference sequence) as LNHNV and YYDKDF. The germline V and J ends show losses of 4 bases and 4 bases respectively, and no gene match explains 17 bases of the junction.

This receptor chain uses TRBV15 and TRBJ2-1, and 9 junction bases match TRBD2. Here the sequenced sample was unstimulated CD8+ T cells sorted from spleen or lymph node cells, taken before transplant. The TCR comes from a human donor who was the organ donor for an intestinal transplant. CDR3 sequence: CATSMGGMGGGVAYNEQFF. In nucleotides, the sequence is TGTGCCACCAGCATGGGGGGTATGGGCGGGGGGGTGGCATACAATGAGCAGTTCTTC. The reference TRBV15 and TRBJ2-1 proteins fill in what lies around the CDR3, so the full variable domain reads DAMVIQNPRYQVTQFGKPVTLSCSQTLNHNVMYWYQQKSSQAPKLLFHYYDKDFNNEADTPDNFQSRRPNTSFCFLDIRSPGLGDTAMYLCATSMGGMGGGVAYNEQFFGPGTRLTVL.